This entry concerns a single T cell receptor beta chain. Its specific antigen is unknown. No clone much larger than this one lies a single base away; base qualities are absent. The donors were healthy, HIV-negative adults who had no recently reported acute infections or vaccinations. Every donor was a Caucasian adult residing in Nashville, Tennessee, USA. Magnetic negative selection was used to enrich CD4+ T cells, after which naive cells were positively selected on CD45RA and the negative fraction became the memory subset. Blood was obtained by leukapheresis, after which PBMCs were separated by Ficoll-Histopaque density gradient centrifugation and cryopreserved in liquid nitrogen vapor phase. Analytical flow cytometry was used to check the purity and quantity of each magnetically sorted T cell population. Genomic DNA was isolated from every sorted fraction and measured by UV absorbance on a Nanodrop 2000c.

TCR CDR3 regions were amplified from genomic DNA by multiplex PCR using the deep immunoSEQ assay. Genomic DNA extracted from each cell subset was distributed evenly over all wells of several immunoSEQ 96-well plates, and each plate served as one replicate. For sorted subsets, about 0.2 ug genomic DNA, equal to approximately 30,000 T cell genomes, was loaded into each replicate PCR. The purified libraries were quantified using a Qubit 3.0 fluorometer, sized with a Bioanalyzer 2100, and then quantified again using the KAPA Library Quantification kit. Every immunoSEQ 96-well plate was sequenced on a separate single-read 150-cycle Illumina NextSeq 550 flow cell. The study's own analysis went as follows. The immunoSEQ output contained only junctional sequences without quality scores, so filtering could not match that applied to full-length reads. To assign V/J genes and CDR3, sequences were annotated against IMGT germline references using PyIR, a Python wrapper for IgBLAST v1.9. Any read was removed if the V/J assignment was weak (E-value above 1e-6), the CDR3 was missing, or the read contained stop codons, out-of-frame junctions, or ambiguous translated residues. V3J clonotypes were defined as sequences sharing an identical inferred V gene, J gene, and CDR3 amino acid sequence. Percentage overlap between repertoires was calculated by dividing the number of shared unique clonotypes by the size of the smaller repertoire. Richness of each repertoire was evaluated using RTK rarefaction, the Chao1 estimator, and Recon v2.1 estimates of unobserved clonotypes. Generation probabilities for all TCRbeta clonotypes obtained by the gDNA method from a handful of donors were computed using OLGA. TCRdb provides this immuneACCESS table in a form limited to in-frame rearrangements. Some clones are lacking; in checked studies, under half of them reflect an unresolved V gene, and why the rest are absent is not known. D and trimming were read from the DNA, whereas the V and J calls and clone size are those reported in that table. The sample data list around 1.1 million clones, and around three quarters of these were observed just once. Clones ranked in the top ten supply 0.6% to 0.75% of the sample.

There are 13 amino acids in the CDR3, from cysteine to phenylalanine inclusive. The read is trimmed to its CDR3 DNA, 39 bases read in frame from base 1. From a lookup of the germline V gene, CDR1 and CDR2 are SGHTA and FQGNSA. V loses 4 bases, J loses 9 bases, and the germline ends lie 13 bases apart. These data originate in a study of shared clonotypes between healthy human individuals (dated by TCRdb to the early 2020s). About the investigation overall: The cohort comprised two women and a few men aged 18 to 49 years. Different laboratories and diverse techniques were used to prepare libraries and sequence TCR repertoires, to increase sequencing depth and limit assay-specific biases. Blood TCR repertoires of five healthy adults were deeply sequenced to estimate repertoire size and the extent of clonotype sharing between individuals. Per donor, three plates each were used for CD4 naive and CD4 memory, two for CD8 naive, and one for CD8 memory. Between about 0.8 and 9 billion PBMCs per donor were obtained by leukapheresis.

Broad study findings and their caveats: Sharing across several donors was observed for about 5% of naive CD4, about 3.2% of naive CD8, 2% to 2.5% of memory CD4, and about 0.39% of memory CD8 clonotypes. Sampling was restricted to blood, and TCR repertoires in tissues likely differ from the TCR repertoires found in blood. Incomplete sequencing was indicated by rarefaction of sorted-subset datasets, despite the large sequencing depth. Naive subsets generally had larger estimated clonotype richness than memory subsets did. Compared with non-shared clonotypes, the clonotypes found in all four sorted-subset donors had higher generation probabilities. The small number of donors limited the genetic and exposure-history diversity represented. Pairwise subsampling led to the expectation that sequencing depth would affect the degree of clonotype sharing among donors.

The sequence was collected from a man younger than 35 in good health. Some clones in this sample may be carry-over from other donors' samples. This chain joins TRBV7-2 to TRBJ2-1; the D gene is not confidently resolved. What was sequenced was memory CD4+ T cells from PBMCs. The cell subset or site label on this specimen signifies: CD45RA-negative fraction. The DNA is TGTGCCAGCAGCTGGCGACGGCCCGGTGAGCAGTTCTTC. Its protein is CASSWRRPGEQFF.